This is a list of T cell receptor beta chains from one sample in a study of cytomegalovirus exposure and HLA in healthy donors. Generated by immunoSEQ multiplex PCR, the TCRdb table keeps only in-frame clones and is missing some. The sample records more than 110,000 clones, roughly three quarters being singletons. Sequencing used PBMCs. Receptors were obtained from a male donor in good health and CMV-seronegative. The CDR3 runs from the conserved cysteine through the conserved F or W. The order of the fields is V gene, J gene, clone size, D gene, CDR3 protein, CDR3 DNA. D genes are given only for firm matches. Only some rows state a clone size, as once, few, many or a class for expanded clones.

V gene: TRBV10-3
J gene: TRBJ2-7
clone size: NA
D gene: NA
CDR3 protein: CAISESEGQGYEQYF
CDR3 DNA: TGTGCCATCAGTGAGTCTGAGGGGCAGGGGTACGAGCAGTACTTC

V gene: TRBV28
J gene: TRBJ1-1
clone size: NA
D gene: NA
CDR3 protein: CASSSPSEEMDTEAFF
CDR3 DNA: TGTGCCAGCAGTTCCCCCTCTGAGGAAATGGACACTGAAGCTTTCTTT

V gene: TRBV27
J gene: TRBJ2-1
clone size: NA
D gene: TRBD2
CDR3 protein: CASSPWAFGTSGSDSYNEQFF
CDR3 DNA: TGTGCCAGCAGCCCCTGGGCTTTCGGGACTAGCGGTTCCGATTCCTACAATGAGCAGTTCTTC

V gene: TRBV28
J gene: TRBJ1-1
clone size: NA
D gene: TRBD1
CDR3 protein: CASSSWTGGNTEAFF
CDR3 DNA: TGTGCCAGCAGTTCCTGGACAGGGGGGAACACTGAAGCTTTCTTT

V gene: TRBV6-5
J gene: TRBJ1-1
clone size: NA
D gene: NA
CDR3 protein: CASRAGDGFEAFF
CDR3 DNA: TGTGCCAGCAGGGCCGGGGATGGCTTCGAAGCTTTCTTT

V gene: TRBV9
J gene: TRBJ2-1
clone size: NA
D gene: TRBD1
CDR3 protein: CASSLRTGGGNEQFF
CDR3 DNA: TGTGCCAGCAGCTTGCGGACAGGGGGGGGCAATGAGCAGTTCTTC

V gene: TRBV21-1
J gene: TRBJ2-7
clone size: NA
D gene: NA
CDR3 protein: CASRAGGHEQYF
CDR3 DNA: TGTGCCAGCAGGGCAGGGGGACACGAGCAGTACTTC

V gene: TRBV7-2
J gene: TRBJ1-3
clone size: NA
D gene: NA
CDR3 protein: CASSPGSSGNTIYF
CDR3 DNA: TGTGCCAGCAGCCCTGGGAGCTCTGGAAACACCATATATTTT

V gene: TRBV5-1
J gene: TRBJ2-3
clone size: NA
D gene: TRBD1
CDR3 protein: CASSLAQGADTQYF
CDR3 DNA: TGCGCCAGCAGCTTGGCCCAGGGGGCAGATACGCAGTATTTT

V gene: TRBV9
J gene: TRBJ2-3
clone size: NA
D gene: NA
CDR3 protein: CASSVAEEGTDTQYF
CDR3 DNA: TGTGCCAGCAGCGTAGCCGAGGAAGGCACAGATACGCAGTATTTT

V gene: TRBV6-6
J gene: TRBJ2-1
clone size: NA
D gene: NA
CDR3 protein: CASSPGDPPYNEQFF
CDR3 DNA: TGTGCCAGCAGCCCAGGTGACCCCCCCTACAATGAGCAGTTCTTC

V gene: TRBV6-5
J gene: TRBJ1-2
clone size: few
D gene: NA
CDR3 protein: CASSYQDSLGGYTF
CDR3 DNA: TGTGCCAGCAGTTACCAGGACAGTCTGGGTGGCTACACCTTC

V gene: TRBV5-1
J gene: TRBJ2-7
clone size: NA
D gene: TRBD1
CDR3 protein: CASSPTGTGYYEQYF
CDR3 DNA: TGCGCCAGCAGCCCGACCGGGACAGGGTACTACGAGCAGTACTTC

V gene: TRBV5-6
J gene: TRBJ2-6
clone size: NA
D gene: NA
CDR3 protein: CASSTDWGANVLTF
CDR3 DNA: TGTGCCAGCAGCACCGACTGGGGGGCCAACGTCCTGACTTTC

V gene: TRBV28
J gene: TRBJ1-6
clone size: NA
D gene: TRBD1
CDR3 protein: CASSLSGQYNSPLHF
CDR3 DNA: TGTGCCAGCAGTTTATCGGGACAGTATAATTCACCCCTCCACTTT

V gene: TRBV5-6
J gene: TRBJ2-3
clone size: NA
D gene: NA
CDR3 protein: CASSSSKEGTDTQYF
CDR3 DNA: TGTGCCAGCAGCTCATCCAAGGAGGGTACAGATACGCAGTATTTT

V gene: TRBV4-3
J gene: TRBJ1-2
clone size: NA
D gene: TRBD1
CDR3 protein: CASSPTTTGVYGYTF
CDR3 DNA: TGCGCCAGCAGCCCTACCACGACAGGGGTCTATGGCTACACCTTC

V gene: TRBV6-5
J gene: TRBJ1-1
clone size: NA
D gene: TRBD1
CDR3 protein: CASSPDRVQNTEAFF
CDR3 DNA: TGTGCCAGCAGCCCGGACAGGGTCCAGAACACTGAAGCTTTCTTT

V gene: TRBV2
J gene: TRBJ1-2
clone size: NA
D gene: NA
CDR3 protein: CASRALQVGYTF
CDR3 DNA: TGTGCCAGCAGAGCCTTACAGGTTGGCTACACCTTC

V gene: TRBV7-2
J gene: TRBJ1-5
clone size: NA
D gene: NA
CDR3 protein: CASRRDSNQPQHF
CDR3 DNA: TGTGCCAGCAGGAGGGATAGCAATCAGCCCCAGCATTTT